The clone carrying this T cell receptor beta chain was picked up many times. The antigen is undetermined. This sample stems from a study of T-cell reconstitution after alpha-beta-depleted transplantation in children. Unique molecular identifiers were used to barcode this TCRbeta library. TCRdb analysed the PCR reads with MiXCR anew, one entry per CDR3 protein. The table includes 700,000 to 950,000 distinct CDR3 sequences, approximately 15% detected once. Notes on the study in general: Roughly two months post-transplant, alpha-beta T cells reportedly originated from several hundred graft clones that had expanded.

This receptor was obtained from a male patient younger than 18 who had a stem cell transplant for acute lymphoblastic leukemia, so the T cells may come from the graft donor. Sequenced here: PBMCs, mostly from graft donor cells, sampled 360 days after TCRalphabeta/CD19-depleted stem cell transplant.

For the CDR3, the DNA is TGTGCCACCAGCGAAGGACTAGCGGGAGCGAATGAGCAGTTCTTC. The encoded protein is CATSEGLAGANEQFF. This chain connects TRBV24-1 to TRBJ2-1; 13 positions match TRBD2. The CDR3 length is 15 residues. V lost 7 bases and J lost 7; bases outside the gene matches: 6. Germline assignment: CDR1 KGHDR and CDR2 SFDVKD.